This TCR beta chain was recovered during a study of control samples from healthy donors and cancer patients. Trimming removed 3 bases at V and 6 bases at J, with 11 bases between. CDR3 size: 13 residues. Using immunoSEQ multiplex PCR, the repertoire was profiled, and TCRdb retains in-frame clones only, with some absent. The table has 200,000 to 250,000 clones, 85% to 95% seen once. The origin of this receptor is a man aged 50-59 years in good health. The J gene is TRBJ1-1, the V gene TRBV12-3 or TRBV12-4; perhaps TRBD1 as D (5 bases). The sample was blood. The CDR3 region has the DNA TGTGCCAGCAGTTTGGTCAGGGCCGCTGAAGCTTTCTTT. Translating gives CASSLVRAAEAFF.